Each of the 25 T cell receptor beta chains below was sequenced from the same sample in a study of tumor-infiltrating lymphocytes in glioblastoma multiforme (dated by TCRdb to the late 2010s). Data came from an Illumina HiSeq 2500. TCRB libraries were constructed from RNA through three rounds of nested multiplex PCR following a modified ARM-PCR protocol with multiple V-beta primers and a C-beta primer. Starting from the raw public reads, TCRdb applied fastp trimming at Q25, assembled clones with MiXCR and retained in-frame beta chains. One record per CDR3 amino acid sequence lists the most common genes and DNA. Across this sample there are some 15,000 distinct CDR3 sequences, with roughly 73% seen only once. Of the sample, roughly two fifths is held by the ten largest clones. Material: brain tumor tissue. Receptors were obtained from a male donor with glioblastoma.

This clonotype turned up a few times. V and J are TRBV11-1 and TRBJ2-1; D perhaps matches TRBD1 (6 bases). V lost 4 bases to trimming and J lost 4 bases, with 11 bases between them. CDR1 is SGHAT, CDR2 FQDESV, per germline (reference sequence). This CDR3 comprises 14 residues. The CDR3 DNA sequence: TGTGCCAGCAGCTCACGACAGGTATACAATGAGCAGTTCTTC. Encoded protein: CASSSRQVYNEQFF.

V usage is TRBV6-1 and J usage is TRBJ1-1, with D perhaps TRBD1 (6 bases). Trimming pared 2 bases from V and 2 bases from J, leaving 9 bases between. The CDR3 totals 14 residues. Germline assignment: CDR1 MNHNS and CDR2 SASEGT. CDR3 protein: CASSEWTENTEAFF. In DNA, the CDR3 is TGTGCCAGCAGTGAATGGACAGAAAACACTGAAGCTTTCTTT.

About this clonotype itself: The junction departs from the called germline gene at one end, perhaps through a read error. This chain connects TRBV29-1 to TRBJ2-5; the D gene is possibly TRBD2 (5 bases). In germline, CDR1 is SQVTM, CDR2 ANQGSEA. This CDR3 has 14 amino acids. CDR3 sequence (DNA): TGCAGCATTGAGGGATACTTCGACAAAGAGACCCAGTACTTC. The encoded protein is CSIEGYFDKETQYF. Full variable domain (remainder filled in from reference TRBV29-1 and TRBJ2-5): SAVISQKPSRDICQRGTSLTIQCQVDSQVTMMFWYRQQPGQSLTLIATANQGSEATYESGFVIDKFPISRPNLTFSTLTVSNMSPEDSSIYLCSIEGYFDKETQYFGPGTRLLVL.

The chain couples TRBV29-1 to TRBJ2-7; D is perhaps TRBD2 (6 bases). The CDR3 covers 15 residues. The V end lost 3 bases, the J end lost 3 bases, and 18 bases lay between the germline ends. CDR1 is SQVTM and CDR2 is ANQGSEA in the germline V gene. CDR3 sequence reads: CSVDAPKGTYYEQYF. CDR3 nucleotide sequence: TGCAGCGTTGATGCCCCCAAGGGGACTTACTACGAGCAGTACTTC.

This clonotype was detected a few times. The V gene is TRBV2, the J gene TRBJ2-1, with TRBD2 matching over 9 bases. Germline CDR1 and CDR2: SNHLY and FYNNEI. The CDR3 extends over 14 amino acids. V shed 3 bases and J 7 bases; nucleotides not matched to a gene: 4. CDR3 sequence (DNA): TGTGCCAGCAGTGACAAAGCGGGAGGAAATGAGCAGTTCTTC. Translation gives CASSDKAGGNEQFF.

The chain couples TRBV6-5 to TRBJ1-1; perhaps TRBD1 as D (6 bases). CDR1 and CDR2 from the germline V gene are MNHEY and SVGAGI. The length of the CDR3 is 15 residues. V lost 4 bases to trimming and J lost 12 bases, with 24 bases between them. The CDR3 reads CASSCSGQFTTETFF. CDR3 in DNA: TGTGCCAGCAGTTGCTCCGGACAGTTTACCACTGAGACTTTCTTT.

This clonotype appeared many times. The chain couples TRBV11-3 to TRBJ2-5; TRBD2 aligns across 11 bases. The CDR3 contains 15 residues. V lost 3 bases to trimming and J lost 5 bases; unmatched junction nucleotides: 5. Germline CDR1 and CDR2: SGHNT and YENEEA. The CDR3 sequence: CASSFTSGRGETQYF. The CDR3 DNA reads TGTGCCAGCAGCTTTACTAGCGGGAGAGGGGAGACCCAGTACTTC.

About this clonotype itself: It is likely a read error, because the conserved phenylalanine at the end of the CDR3 is missing. The DNA is left out, because the CDR3 cannot be placed on it with certainty; the CDR3 is given as TCRdb lists it. The chain joins TRBV11-2 to TRBJ2-2; the DNA was not compared with TRBD1, the D call given in the table. Germline-derived CDR1 and CDR2 are SGHAT and FQNNGV. A total of 16 residues make up the CDR3, ends included. This CDR3 reads CTSTPRQGDGTGELLY.

The genes are TRBV6-5 and TRBJ2-1; D is unclear. The CDR3 is 15 residues long. Germline values: CDR1 MNHEY, CDR2 SVGAGI. The V and J ends lost 3 bases and 0 bases respectively, with 9 bases between them. The CDR3 protein is CASSYAQSSYNEQFF. The CDR3, as DNA: TGTGCCAGCAGTTATGCGCAGAGCTCCTACAATGAGCAGTTCTTC.

This chain joins TRBV11-2 and TRBJ2-5; D is ambiguous. Germline CDR1 reads SGHAT; CDR2 reads FQNNGV. V shed 1 base and J shed 6 bases, with 12 bases lying between them. This CDR3 comprises 14 residues. CDR3 bases: TGTGCCAGCAGCTTAGTAGTTTTGGTGCAGACCCAGTACTTC. Its protein product is CASSLVVLVQTQYF.

The chain joins TRBV20-1 to TRBJ2-5; 7 nucleotides match TRBD2. Germline V CDR1 and CDR2: DFQATT, SNEGSKA (reference sequence). This CDR3 has 16 residues. Trimming at V came to 5 bases and at J to 5 bases, leaving 17 bases not matched to a gene. The CDR3 region is CSAGSSRKIGGETQYF. The CDR3 nucleotides are TGCAGTGCTGGTTCTAGCAGGAAGATCGGGGGGGAGACCCAGTACTTC.

The V call is TRBV5-1, the J call TRBJ1-1; a weak D match, TRBD1 (5 bases). Between the trimmed V and J ends, which lost 0 bases and 2 bases, there was a span of 11 bases. The CDR3 is 15 residues long. Germline-derived CDR1 and CDR2 are SGHRS and YFSETQ. The CDR3 DNA follows: TGCGCCAGCAGCTTGGCTGTCAGGGTAAACACTGAAGCTTTCTTT. Translating gives CASSLAVRVNTEAFF.

The rearrangement uses TRBV30 and TRBJ2-7; D call uncertain. This CDR3 comprises 12 residues. The V and J ends lost 0 bases and 3 bases respectively, with 6 bases between them. From germline, CDR1 is GTSNPN and CDR2 SVGIG (reference sequence). CDR3 in DNA: TGTGCCTGGAGTGTGGGGTTCTACGAGCAGTACTTC. This sequence encodes CAWSVGFYEQYF. The complete variable domain, with remaining parts taken from reference TRBV30 and TRBJ2-7, reads SQTIHQWPATLVQPVGSPLSLECTVEGTSNPNLYWYRQAAGRGLQLLFYSVGIGQISSEVPQNLSASRPQDRQFILSSKKLLLSDSGFYLCAWSVGFYEQYFGPGTRLTVT.

The rearrangement joins TRBV6-5 to TRBJ2-7, with 8 nucleotides matching TRBD2. The CDR3 is 16 amino acids. Germline V gives CDR1 MNHEY, CDR2 SVGAGI. Unmatched junction bases numbered 10, after V lost 3 bases and J lost 3 bases. The CDR3 DNA is TGTGCCAGCAGTTATACGGGTAGCGGGAAGGGCTACGAGCAGTACTTC. Protein sequence: CASSYTGSGKGYEQYF.

The chain joins TRBV5-4 to TRBJ2-1; 8 bases match TRBD1. Germline assignment: CDR1 SGHNT and CDR2 YYREEE (reference sequence). The trim removed 6 bases at V and 6 bases at J, leaving 8 bases unmatched. This CDR3 has 14 residues. The CDR3 spells CASTDRGQTNEQFF. The DNA for the CDR3 is TGTGCCAGCACCGACAGGGGACAAACCAATGAGCAGTTCTTC.

The chain recombines TRBV29-1 with TRBJ2-5; no clear D. The germline V gene has CDR1 SQVTM and CDR2 ANQGSEA. CDR3 length equals 14 residues. V was clipped by 5 bases and J by 0 bases, with 13 bases between them. This CDR3 is CSVFLIRNQETQYF. The DNA of the CDR3 is TGCAGCGTTTTTTTAATTCGGAACCAAGAGACCCAGTACTTC.

This clonotype rates as medium-sized. V gene TRBV20-1 combines with J gene TRBJ2-1; 7 bases align to TRBD2. The germline CDR1 and CDR2 sequences are DFQATT and SNEGSKA (reference sequence). There are 14 residues in the CDR3. The V gene end was trimmed by 4 bases and the J gene end by 15 bases; junction bases not matched to a gene: 18. The CDR3 protein is CSAIGPQGGWRVFF. The CDR3 coding sequence is TGCAGTGCTATAGGCCCCCAGGGAGGGTGGAGGGTGTTCTTC.

Worth noting for this clonotype: It is likely a read error, because the conserved phenylalanine at the end of the CDR3 is missing. The CDR3 DNA sequence: TGTGCCAGCAGCATGATGGCGACGGACACCGGGGGGCTGTTTTCT. Its protein is CASSMMATDTGGLFS. This sequence joins TRBV11-1 and TRBJ2-2; a weak D match, TRBD2 (6 bases). The germline gives CDR1 SGHAT, CDR2 FQDESV (reference sequence). The CDR3 covers 15 residues.

The chain links TRBV10-2 to TRBJ1-2; D is possibly TRBD1 (5 bases). Per the germline V gene, CDR1 is WSHSY and CDR2 is SAAADI. Trimming shortened V by 6 bases and J by 4 bases, and 9 bases separated the two germline ends. CDR3 length: 12 residues. DNA for the CDR3: TGCGCCAGCAGAACTGACAGCTATGGCTACACCTTC. Translated: CASRTDSYGYTF.

The rearrangement joins TRBV6-6 to TRBJ1-6; no clear D. V was shortened by 6 bases and J by 7 bases, with 13 bases between the two germline ends. Germline V gene lookup returns CDR1 MNHNY and CDR2 SVGAGI (reference sequence). CDR3 length equals 14 residues. CDR3: CASSHGLLNSPLHF. The CDR3, as DNA: TGTGCCAGCAGCCATGGACTGTTAAATTCACCCCTCCACTTT.

Worth noting for this clonotype: A junction boundary mismatches the germline segment, possibly from a read error. The rearrangement links TRBV20-1 to TRBJ1-1, with D maybe TRBD1 (5 bases). The CDR3 spans 15 residues. Per the germline V gene, CDR1 is DFQATT and CDR2 is SNEGSKA (reference sequence). CDR3 sequence (DNA): TGCAGTGTTAGAGATGGGGGGGAACTTGGCTCTGAAGCTTTCTTT. This gives the protein CSVRDGGELGSEAFF.

A note on this clonotype: A much larger clonotype is one base distant, so this may be a read error. The chain carries TRBV2 and TRBJ2-2, with a possible D match to TRBD1 (5 bases). Trimming removed 1 base at V and 7 bases at J, with 13 bases between. The CDR3 has 15 residues. Germline CDR1 is SNHLY and CDR2 is FYNNEI. The CDR3 protein is CASSEGGRQGGELFF. CDR3 DNA: TGTGCCAGCAGTGAAGGGGGCAGGCAGGGCGGGGAGCTGTTTTTT.

Points on this clonotype: Given a much more abundant clone one base away, this may be a read error. This chain connects TRBV5-5 to TRBJ2-7, with D possibly being TRBD1 (5 bases). The CDR3 totals 15 residues. Germline V lookup: CDR1 SGHKS, CDR2 YYEKEE (reference sequence). In DNA, the CDR3 is TGTGCCAGCAGCTTGGGTATCAGGGCAGGCTACGGGCAGTACTTC. Translated, it gives CASSLGIRAGYGQYF.

Comments on this clonotype: The missing conserved phenylalanine or tryptophan at the end of this CDR3 makes a read error likely. No DNA is shown, since the ends of the CDR3 on it are uncertain; the CDR3 is the one TCRdb lists. The chain combines TRBV1 with TRBJ1-1. TRBV1 is tagged as a pseudogene. The CDR3 numbers 10 amino acids, ends counted. The CDR3 reads CTRDAVEAFS.

The J gene is TRBJ2-7, the V gene TRBV6-1; tentatively, D is TRBD1 (5 bases). V lost 7 bases to trimming and J lost 5 bases, with 12 bases between them. The CDR3 is 12 residues long. Per the germline V gene, CDR1 is MNHNS and CDR2 is SASEGT. The CDR3 loop reads CASKTGYDEQYF. CDR3 in DNA: TGTGCCAGCAAAACAGGCTACGACGAGCAGTACTTC.